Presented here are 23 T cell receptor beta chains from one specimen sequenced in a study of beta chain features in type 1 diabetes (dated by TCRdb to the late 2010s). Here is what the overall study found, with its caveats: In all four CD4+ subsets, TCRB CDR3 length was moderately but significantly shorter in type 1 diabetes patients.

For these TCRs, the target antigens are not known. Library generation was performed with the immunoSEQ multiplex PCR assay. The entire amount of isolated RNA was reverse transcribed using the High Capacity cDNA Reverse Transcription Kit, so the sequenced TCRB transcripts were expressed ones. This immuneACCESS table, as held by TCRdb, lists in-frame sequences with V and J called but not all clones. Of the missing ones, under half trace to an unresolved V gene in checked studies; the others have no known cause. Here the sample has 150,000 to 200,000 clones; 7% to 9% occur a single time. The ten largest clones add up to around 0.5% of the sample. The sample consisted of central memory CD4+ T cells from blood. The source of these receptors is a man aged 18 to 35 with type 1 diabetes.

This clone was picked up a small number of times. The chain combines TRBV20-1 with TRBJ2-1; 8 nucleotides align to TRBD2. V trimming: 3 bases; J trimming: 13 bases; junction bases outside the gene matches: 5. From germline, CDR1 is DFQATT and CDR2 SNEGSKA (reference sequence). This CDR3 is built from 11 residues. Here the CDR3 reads CSARPRGGQFF. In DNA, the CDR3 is TGCAGTGCTAGGCCCCGGGGGGGACAGTTCTTC.

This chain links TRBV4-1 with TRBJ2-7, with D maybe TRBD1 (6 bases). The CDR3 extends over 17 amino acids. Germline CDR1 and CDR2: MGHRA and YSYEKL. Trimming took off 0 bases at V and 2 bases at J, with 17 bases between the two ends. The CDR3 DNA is TGCGCCAGCAGCCAAGATCATCGACAGGACTTTACCTACGAGCAGTACTTC. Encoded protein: CASSQDHRQDFTYEQYF.

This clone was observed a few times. The CDR3 DNA is TGTGCCAGCAGCGTCCACAGTCCCGGGGAGCTGTTTTTT. Residues: CASSVHSPGELFF. The chain links TRBV2 to TRBJ2-2; D call uncertain. This CDR3 comprises 13 residues. V dropped 6 bases and J dropped 6 bases, with 11 bases sitting between them. Per the germline V gene, CDR1 is SNHLY and CDR2 is FYNNEI.

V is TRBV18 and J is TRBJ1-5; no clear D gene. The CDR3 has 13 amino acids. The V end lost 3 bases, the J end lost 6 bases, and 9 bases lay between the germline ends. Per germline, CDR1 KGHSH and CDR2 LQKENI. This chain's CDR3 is CASSPEGFQPQHF. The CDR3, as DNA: TGTGCCAGCTCACCTGAGGGCTTTCAGCCCCAGCATTTT.

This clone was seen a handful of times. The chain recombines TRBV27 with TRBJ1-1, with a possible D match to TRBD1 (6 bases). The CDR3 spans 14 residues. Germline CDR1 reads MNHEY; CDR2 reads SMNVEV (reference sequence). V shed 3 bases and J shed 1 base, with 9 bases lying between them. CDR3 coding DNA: TGTGCCAGCAGTTTGGACAGACAGAACACTGAAGCTTTCTTT. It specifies CASSLDRQNTEAFF.

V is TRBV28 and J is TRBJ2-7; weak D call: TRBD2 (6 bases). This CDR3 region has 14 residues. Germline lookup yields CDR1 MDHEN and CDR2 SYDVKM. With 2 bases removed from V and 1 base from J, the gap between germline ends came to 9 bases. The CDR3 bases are TGTGCCAGCAGTTTAACGGGAGAGTCCTACGAGCAGTACTTC. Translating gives CASSLTGESYEQYF. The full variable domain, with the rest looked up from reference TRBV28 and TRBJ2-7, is DVKVTQSSRYLVKRTGEKVFLECVQDMDHENMFWYRQDPGLGLRLIYFSYDVKMKEKGDIPEGYSVSREKKERFSLILESASTNQTSMYLCASSLTGESYEQYFGPGTRLTVT.

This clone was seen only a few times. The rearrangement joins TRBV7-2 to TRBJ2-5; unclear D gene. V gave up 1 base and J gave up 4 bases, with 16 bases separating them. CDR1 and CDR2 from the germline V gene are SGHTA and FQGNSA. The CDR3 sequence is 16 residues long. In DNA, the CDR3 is TGTGCCAGCAGCTTAGATCCGGTGATGGGCCTAGAGACCCAGTACTTC. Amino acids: CASSLDPVMGLETQYF.

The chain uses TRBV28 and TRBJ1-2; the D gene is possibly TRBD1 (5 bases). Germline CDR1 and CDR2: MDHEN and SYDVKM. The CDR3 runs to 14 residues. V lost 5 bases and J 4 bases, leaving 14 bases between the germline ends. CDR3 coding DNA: TGTGCCAGCAGTCTAGGGGCCTCCAGCTATGGCTACACCTTC. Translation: CASSLGASSYGYTF.

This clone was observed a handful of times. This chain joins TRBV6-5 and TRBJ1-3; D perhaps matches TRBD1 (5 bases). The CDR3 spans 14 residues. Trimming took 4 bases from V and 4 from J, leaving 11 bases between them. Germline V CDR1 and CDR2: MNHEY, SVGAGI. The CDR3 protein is CASSFDSYGNTIYF. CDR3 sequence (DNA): TGTGCCAGCAGTTTTGACAGTTACGGAAACACCATATATTTT.

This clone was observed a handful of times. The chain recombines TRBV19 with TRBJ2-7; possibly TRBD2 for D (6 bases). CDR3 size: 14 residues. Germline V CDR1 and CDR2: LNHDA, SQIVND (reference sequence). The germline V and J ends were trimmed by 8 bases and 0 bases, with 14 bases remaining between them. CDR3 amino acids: CASQQAGSSYEQYF. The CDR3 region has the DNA TGTGCCAGTCAACAGGCGGGGAGCTCCTACGAGCAGTACTTC.

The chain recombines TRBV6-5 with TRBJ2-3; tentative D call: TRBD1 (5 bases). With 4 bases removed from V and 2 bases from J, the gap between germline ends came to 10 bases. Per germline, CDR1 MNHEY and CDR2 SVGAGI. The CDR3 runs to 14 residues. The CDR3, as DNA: TGTGCCAGCAGTTCTAAGGACACCACAGATACGCAGTATTTT. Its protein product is CASSSKDTTDTQYF.

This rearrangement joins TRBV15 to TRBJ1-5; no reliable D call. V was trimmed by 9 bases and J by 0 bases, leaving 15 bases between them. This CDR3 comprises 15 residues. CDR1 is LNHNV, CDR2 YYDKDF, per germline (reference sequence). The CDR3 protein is CATSQEAFSNQPQHF. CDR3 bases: TGTGCCACGAGTCAGGAGGCATTTAGCAATCAGCCCCAGCATTTT.

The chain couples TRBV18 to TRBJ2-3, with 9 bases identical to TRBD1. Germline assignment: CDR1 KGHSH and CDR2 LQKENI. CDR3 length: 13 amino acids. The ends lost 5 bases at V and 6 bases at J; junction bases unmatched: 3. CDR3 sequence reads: CASSADRGDTQYF. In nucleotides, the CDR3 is TGTGCCAGCTCAGCCGACAGGGGGGATACGCAGTATTTT.

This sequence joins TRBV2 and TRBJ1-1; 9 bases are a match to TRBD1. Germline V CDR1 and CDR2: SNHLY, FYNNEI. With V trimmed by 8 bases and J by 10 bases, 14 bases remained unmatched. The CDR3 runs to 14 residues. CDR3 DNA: TGTGCCAGCCAGGGGGACAGGGCATTCGTTGGAGCTTTCTTT. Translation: CASQGDRAFVGAFF.

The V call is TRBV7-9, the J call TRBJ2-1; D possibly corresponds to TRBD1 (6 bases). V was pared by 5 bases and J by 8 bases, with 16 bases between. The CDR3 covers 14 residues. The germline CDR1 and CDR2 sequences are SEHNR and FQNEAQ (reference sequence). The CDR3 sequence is CASSDRIKGDEQFF. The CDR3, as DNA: TGTGCCAGCAGCGACCGGATAAAGGGGGATGAGCAGTTCTTC.

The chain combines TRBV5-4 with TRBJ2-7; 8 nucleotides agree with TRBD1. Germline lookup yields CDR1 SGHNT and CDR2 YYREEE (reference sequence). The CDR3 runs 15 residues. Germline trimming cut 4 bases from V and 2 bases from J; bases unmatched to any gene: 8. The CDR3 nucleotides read TGTGCCAGCAGCCCTTCCGGGACAGGAACCTACGAGCAGTACTTC. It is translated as CASSPSGTGTYEQYF.

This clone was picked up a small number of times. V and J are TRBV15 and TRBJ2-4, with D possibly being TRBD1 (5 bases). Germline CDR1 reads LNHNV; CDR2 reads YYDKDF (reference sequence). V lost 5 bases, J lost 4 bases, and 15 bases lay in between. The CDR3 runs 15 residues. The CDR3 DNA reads TGTGCCACCAGCCTACCTCATGGGGCGAAAAACATTCAGTACTTC. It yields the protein CATSLPHGAKNIQYF.

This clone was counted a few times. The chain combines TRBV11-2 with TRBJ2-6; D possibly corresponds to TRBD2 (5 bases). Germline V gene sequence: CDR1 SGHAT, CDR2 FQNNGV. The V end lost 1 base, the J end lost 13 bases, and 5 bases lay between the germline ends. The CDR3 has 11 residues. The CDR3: CASSLGGVLTF. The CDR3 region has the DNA TGTGCCAGCAGCTTAGGAGGGGTCCTGACTTTC.

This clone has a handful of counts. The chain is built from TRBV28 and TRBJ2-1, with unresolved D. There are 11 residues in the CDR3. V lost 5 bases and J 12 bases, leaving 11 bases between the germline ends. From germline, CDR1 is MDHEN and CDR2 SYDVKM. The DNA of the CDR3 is TGTGCCAGCAGTAACACAAGAGGGCAGTTCTTC. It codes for CASSNTRGQFF.

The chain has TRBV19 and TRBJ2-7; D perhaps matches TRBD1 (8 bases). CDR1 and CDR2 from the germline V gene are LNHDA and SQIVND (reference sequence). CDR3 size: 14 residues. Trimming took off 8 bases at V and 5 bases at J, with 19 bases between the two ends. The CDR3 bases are TGTGCCAGTTCTTCAAGACAGGGGAGGGACGAGCAGTACTTC. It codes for CASSSRQGRDEQYF.

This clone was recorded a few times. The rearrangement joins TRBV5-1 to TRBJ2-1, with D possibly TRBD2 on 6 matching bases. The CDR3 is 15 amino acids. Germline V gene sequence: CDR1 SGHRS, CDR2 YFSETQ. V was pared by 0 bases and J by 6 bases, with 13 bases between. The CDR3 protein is CASSLVVAEINEQFF. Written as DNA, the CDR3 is TGCGCCAGCAGCTTGGTGGTAGCGGAGATCAATGAGCAGTTCTTC.

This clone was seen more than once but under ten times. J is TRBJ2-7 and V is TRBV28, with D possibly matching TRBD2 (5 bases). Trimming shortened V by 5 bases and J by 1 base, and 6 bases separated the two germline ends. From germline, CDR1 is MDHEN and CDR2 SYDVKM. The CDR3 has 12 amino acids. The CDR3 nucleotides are TGTGCCAGCAGTCCGGGATCCTACGAGCAGTACTTC. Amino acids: CASSPGSYEQYF.

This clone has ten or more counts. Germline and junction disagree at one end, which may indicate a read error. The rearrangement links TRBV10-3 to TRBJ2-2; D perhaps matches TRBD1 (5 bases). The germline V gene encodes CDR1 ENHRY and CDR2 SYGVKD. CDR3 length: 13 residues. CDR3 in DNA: TGTGCCTTCAGGGCCACGGGCACCGGGGAGCTGTTTTTT. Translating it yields CAFRATGTGELFF.